These T cell receptor beta chains were read from a single sample in a study of blood T cell repertoires in COVID-19. Libraries were prepared by immunoSEQ multiplex PCR; TCRdb keeps only in-frame clonotypes and omits some of them. Of 200,000 to 300,000 clones listed, over 80% are singletons. Sequencing input: peripheral blood. Receptors were obtained from a woman aged 55-70 years with active or convalescent COVID-19. Each CDR3 is given with its conserved first and last residue. The D gene is left open where the match is weak. Clone size is stated in some rows and not others, as once, few, many or a class when expanded.

V	D	J	size	DNA	CDR3
TRBV14	TRBD1	TRBJ1-2	once	TGTGCCAGCAGCCCTTGGGACAGTTCAGGCTACACCTTC	CASSPWDSSGYTF
TRBV5-6	TRBD1	TRBJ1-4	few	TGTGCCAGCAGCATAACAGGGGCAGCTAATGAAAAACTGTTTTTT	CASSITGAANEKLFF
TRBV24-1	-	TRBJ1-4	few	TGTGCCACCAGTGACCCGGGGGGTGAAAAACTGTTTTTT	CATSDPGGEKLFF
TRBV30	TRBD1	TRBJ1-1	-	TGTGCCTGGGCACAGGGGAGGAACACTGAAGCTTTCTTT	CAWAQGRNTEAFF
TRBV5-4	TRBD2	TRBJ2-1	few	TGTGCCAGCAGCTTCCGTAGCGGGGGATACAATGAGCAGTTCTTC	CASSFRSGGYNEQFF
TRBV6-2/TRBV6-3	TRBD1	TRBJ1-2	-	TGTGCCAGCAGTGGCCCGGGACAGGGGGCCTATGGCTACACCTTC	CASSGPGQGAYGYTF
TRBV4-1	-	TRBJ1-1	-	TGCGCCAGCAGCCAAGTTAGAGGACCCAGGGGCACTGAAGCTTTCTTT	CASSQVRGPRGTEAFF
TRBV19	-	TRBJ2-7	-	TGTGCCAGTAGTATCGGGGTTCTCTACGAGCAGTACTTC	CASSIGVLYEQYF
TRBV9	TRBD2	TRBJ2-1	-	TGTGCCAGCAGCGTACTAGACACCGGGACTAGTCGTGATGAGCAGTTCTTC	CASSVLDTGTSRDEQFF
TRBV30	TRBD2	TRBJ2-2	-	TGTGCCTGGACCGGCCTAGCGGGGAACACCGGGGAGCTGTTTTTT	CAWTGLAGNTGELFF
TRBV5-1	TRBD1	TRBJ1-5	-	TGCGCCAGCAGTGTGGCAGGGGGTAATCAGCCCCAGCATTTT	CASSVAGGNQPQHF
TRBV5-5	-	TRBJ1-5	few	TGTGCCAGCAGCTTGGCTTACACAGGTTCCAATCAGCCCCAGCATTTT	CASSLAYTGSNQPQHF